The entry below describes one T cell receptor (beta chain). The data were obtained in a study of shared clonotypes between healthy human individuals. V lost 4 bases to trimming and J lost 0 bases; unmatched junction nucleotides: 8. This CDR3 has 17 residues. Germline CDR1 is SGHNT and CDR2 is YENEEA. The assay used deep level. The authors split each subset's genomic DNA evenly across several immunoSEQ plates. The method was immunoSEQ multiplex PCR; TCRdb's version includes in-frame clones alone and lacks a portion of them. This table has about 490,000 clones, roughly 80% appearing once. This sequence was found in a woman aged 40 to 55 in good health. Some clones in this sample may be carry-over from other donors' samples. This rearrangement joins TRBV11-3 to TRBJ2-2, with TRBD1 identical over 7 bases. Sequenced input: PBMCs. CDR3 amino acids: CASSSGAQGSNTGELFF. The CDR3 nucleotides read TGTGCCAGCAGCTCCGGGGCACAGGGGTCGAACACCGGGGAGCTGTTTTTT.